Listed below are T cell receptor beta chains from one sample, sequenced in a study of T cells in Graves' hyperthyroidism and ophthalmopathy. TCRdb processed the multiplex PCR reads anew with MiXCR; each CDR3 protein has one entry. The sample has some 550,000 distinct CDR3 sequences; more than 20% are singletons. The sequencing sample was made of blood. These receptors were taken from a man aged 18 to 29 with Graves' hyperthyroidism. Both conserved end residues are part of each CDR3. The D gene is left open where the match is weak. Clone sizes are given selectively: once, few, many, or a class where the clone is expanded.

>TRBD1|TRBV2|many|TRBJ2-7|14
TGTGCCAGCAGGACGGACAGGGCCGTCCACGAGCAGTACTTC
CASRTDRAVHEQYF
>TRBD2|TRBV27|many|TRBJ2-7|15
TGTGCCAGCAGTTCCCTAGCGGGGCCCTCCTACGAGCAGTACTTC
CASSSLAGPSYEQYF
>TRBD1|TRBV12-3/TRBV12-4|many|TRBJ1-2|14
TGTGCCAGCAGTTTAAGAACAGGGGGCTTTGGCTACACCTTC
CASSLRTGGFGYTF
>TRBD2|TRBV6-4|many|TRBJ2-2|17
TGTGCCAGCGGATATGCTAGCGGGGGCTCGAACACCGGGGAGCTGTTTTTT
CASGYASGGSNTGELFF
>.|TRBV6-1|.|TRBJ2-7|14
TGTGCCAGCAGGGACAGAGAAGGACCCTACGAGCAGTACTTC
CASRDREGPYEQYF
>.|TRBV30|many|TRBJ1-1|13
TGTGCCTGGAGAGAGGGAGGTGGCACTGAAGCTTTCTTT
CAWREGGGTEAFF
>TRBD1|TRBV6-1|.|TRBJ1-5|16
TGTGCCAGCAGTGTTGCAGGGGGGGGTAACAATCAGCCCCAGCATTTT
CASSVAGGGNNQPQHF
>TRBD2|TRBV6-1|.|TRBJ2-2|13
TGTGCCATCGGACCAGGACTAGCCCGGGAGCTGTTTTTT
CAIGPGLARELFF
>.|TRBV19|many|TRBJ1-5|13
TGTGCCAGTAAGCCGGGCAGGGATGCGCCCCAGCATTTT
CASKPGRDAPQHF
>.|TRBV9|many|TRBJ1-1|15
TGTGCCAGCAGCGCAACGAGGGGCGCGAGTACTGAAGCTTTCTTT
CASSATRGASTEAFF
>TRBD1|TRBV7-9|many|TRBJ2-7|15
TGTGCCAGCAGCTTACGGGACAGGGGAAGGGACGAGCAGTACTTC
CASSLRDRGRDEQYF
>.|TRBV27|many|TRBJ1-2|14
TGTGCCAGCAGTTCTCCGGGGCTCCAAGAGGGCTGCACCTTC
CASSSPGLQEGCTF
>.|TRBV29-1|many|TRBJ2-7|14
TGCAGCGTTTGCCGGGTCTCAACCGAGGGGGAGCAGTACTTC
CSVCRVSTEGEQYF
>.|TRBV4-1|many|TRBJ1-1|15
TGCGCCAGCAGCTCGTACAGGGAAATGAACACTGAAGCTTTCTTT
CASSSYREMNTEAFF
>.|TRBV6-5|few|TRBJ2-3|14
TGTGCCAGCAGTTACTCGATAGGGGAAGATACGCTGTATTTT
CASSYSIGEDTLYF
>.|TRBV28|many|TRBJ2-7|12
TGTGCCAGCGGAACAGCCGATTACGAGCAGTACTTC
CASGTADYEQYF
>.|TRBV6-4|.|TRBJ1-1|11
TGTGCCAGCAGTTTCGGGGATGAAGCTTTCTTT
CASSFGDEAFF
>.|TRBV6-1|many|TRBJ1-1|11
TGTGCCAGCAAAAGGGGGACTGAAGCTTTCTTT
CASKRGTEAFF
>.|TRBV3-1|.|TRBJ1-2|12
TGTGCCAGCAGCCAAGAAGGGAGTGGCTACACCTTC
CASSQEGSGYTF
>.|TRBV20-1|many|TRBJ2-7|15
TGCAGTGCTAGAGATCAGTCCAGGGCCTCCTACGAGCAGTACTTC
CSARDQSRASYEQYF
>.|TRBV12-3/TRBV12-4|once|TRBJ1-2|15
TGTGCCAGCACTCTTGGGGCAGGGAGAGGTAATGGCTACACCTTC
CASTLGAGRGNGYTF
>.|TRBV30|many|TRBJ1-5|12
TGTGCCTGGAGGAAGGGCAATCAGCCCCAGCATTTT
CAWRKGNQPQHF
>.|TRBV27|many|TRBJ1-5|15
TGTGCCAGCAGTTTGTTCGACGGAAAAAATCAGCCCCAGCATTTT
CASSLFDGKNQPQHF
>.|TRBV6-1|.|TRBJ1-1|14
TGTGCCAGCGGCGAGTGGGGGACGGACACTGAAGCTTTCTTT
CASGEWGTDTEAFF
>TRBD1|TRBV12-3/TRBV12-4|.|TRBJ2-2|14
TGTGCCATATCCGGGACAGGAAGAACCGGGGAGCTGTTTTTT
CAISGTGRTGELFF
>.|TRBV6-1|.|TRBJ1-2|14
TGTGCCAGCAGTCGGACGGAACATAACTATGGCTACACCTTC
CASSRTEHNYGYTF
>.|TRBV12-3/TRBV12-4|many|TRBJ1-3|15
TGTGCCAGCAGTGGCCAGGGGACGGCTGGAAACACCATATATTTT
CASSGQGTAGNTIYF
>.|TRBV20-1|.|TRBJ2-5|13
TGCAGTGCACCTAGGACGGGCGGCTCGGCCCAGTACTTC
CSAPRTGGSAQYF
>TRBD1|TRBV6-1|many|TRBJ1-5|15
TGTGCCAGCACCTCGGACAGGCTAAGCAATCAGCCCCAGCATTTT
CASTSDRLSNQPQHF
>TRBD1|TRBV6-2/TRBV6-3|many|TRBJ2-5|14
TGTGCCAGCAGTGGATCGACAGGGGGAAAGACCCAGTACTTC
CASSGSTGGKTQYF
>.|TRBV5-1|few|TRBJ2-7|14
TGCGCCAGCAGCTTGGAACAGATCGCATACGAGCAGTACTTC
CASSLEQIAYEQYF
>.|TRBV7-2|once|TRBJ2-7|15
TGTGCCAGCAGCTCCATAGCGGACAGCTCCTACGAGCAGTACTTC
CASSSIADSSYEQYF
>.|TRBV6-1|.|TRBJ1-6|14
TGCGCCAGCAGTCAGGGGCGGGAGCATTCACCCCTCCACTTT
CASSQGREHSPLHF
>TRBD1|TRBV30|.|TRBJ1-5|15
TGTGCCTGGAGTGCCCCTGGGACAGGCTATCGTCCCCAGCATTTT
CAWSAPGTGYRPQHF